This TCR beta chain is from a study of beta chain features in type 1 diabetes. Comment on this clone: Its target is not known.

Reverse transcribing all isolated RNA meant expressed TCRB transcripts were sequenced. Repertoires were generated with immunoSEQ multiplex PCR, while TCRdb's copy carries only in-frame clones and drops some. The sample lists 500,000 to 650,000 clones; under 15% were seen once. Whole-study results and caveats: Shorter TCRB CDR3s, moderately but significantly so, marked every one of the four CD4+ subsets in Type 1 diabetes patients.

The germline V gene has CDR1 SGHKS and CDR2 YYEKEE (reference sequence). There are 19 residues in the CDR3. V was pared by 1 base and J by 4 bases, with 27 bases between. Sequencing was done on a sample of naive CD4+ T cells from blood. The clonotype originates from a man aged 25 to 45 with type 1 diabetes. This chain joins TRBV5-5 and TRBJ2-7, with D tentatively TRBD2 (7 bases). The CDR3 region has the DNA TGTGCCAGCAGCTTGTATCAACAAATTTCGGGGGGCCCATCGTACGAGCAGTACTTC. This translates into CASSLYQQISGGPSYEQYF.